A selection of T cell receptor beta chains follows, all from one sample in a study of control samples from healthy donors and cancer patients. The table came from immunoSEQ multiplex PCR; TCRdb's copy has only in-frame clones and leaves some out. The repertoire table contains about 190,000 clones. The sequencing sample was made of blood. The receptors derive from a woman aged 25 to 45 in good health. CDR3s include the opening cysteine and the closing phenylalanine or tryptophan. The order of the fields is V gene, J gene, CDR3 length, D gene, CDR3 protein, CDR3 DNA. D genes are given only for firm matches.

V gene: TRBV4-1
J gene: TRBJ1-2
CDR3 length: 13
D gene: -
CDR3 protein: CASSLEMNYGYTF
CDR3 DNA: TGCGCCAGCAGCCTAGAAATGAACTATGGCTACACCTTC

V gene: TRBV30
J gene: TRBJ1-2
CDR3 length: 13
D gene: -
CDR3 protein: CAGRPQEPYGYTF
CDR3 DNA: TGTGCCGGCCGGCCCCAGGAACCCTATGGCTACACCTTC

V gene: TRBV7-2
J gene: TRBJ1-5
CDR3 length: 15
D gene: TRBD1
CDR3 protein: CASSSQGARNQPQHF
CDR3 DNA: TGTGCCAGCAGCTCACAGGGGGCAAGAAATCAGCCCCAGCATTTT

V gene: TRBV6-2/TRBV6-3
J gene: TRBJ2-3
CDR3 length: 19
D gene: TRBD2
CDR3 protein: CASSYLDVASGAGTDTQYF
CDR3 DNA: TGTGCCAGCAGTTACTTGGACGTCGCTAGCGGGGCCGGCACAGATACGCAGTATTTT

V gene: TRBV5-1
J gene: TRBJ2-2
CDR3 length: 13
D gene: -
CDR3 protein: CASSLGDTGELFF
CDR3 DNA: TGCGCCAGCAGCTTGGGGGATACCGGGGAGCTGTTTTTT

V gene: TRBV4-1
J gene: TRBJ2-2
CDR3 length: 13
D gene: -
CDR3 protein: CASKKGNTGELFF
CDR3 DNA: TGCGCCAGCAAAAAGGGTAACACCGGGGAGCTGTTTTTT

V gene: TRBV2
J gene: TRBJ1-4
CDR3 length: 10
D gene: -
CDR3 protein: CASRSEKLFF
CDR3 DNA: TGTGCCAGCAGATCGGAAAAACTGTTTTTT

V gene: TRBV27
J gene: TRBJ1-2
CDR3 length: 15
D gene: TRBD1
CDR3 protein: CASRPEGTANYGYTF
CDR3 DNA: TGTGCCAGCAGACCAGAGGGGACAGCTAACTATGGCTACACCTTC

V gene: TRBV7-2
J gene: TRBJ2-7
CDR3 length: 13
D gene: TRBD2
CDR3 protein: CASSPGGWYEQYF
CDR3 DNA: TGTGCCAGCAGCCCGGGGGGGTGGTACGAGCAGTACTTC

V gene: TRBV6-5
J gene: TRBJ2-7
CDR3 length: 13
D gene: -
CDR3 protein: CASSYAGSWEQYF
CDR3 DNA: TGTGCCAGCAGTTACGCGGGGTCGTGGGAGCAGTACTTC

V gene: TRBV13
J gene: TRBJ2-5
CDR3 length: 14
D gene: -
CDR3 protein: CASSPASGQETQYF
CDR3 DNA: TGTGCCAGCAGCCCGGCTAGTGGACAAGAGACCCAGTACTTC

V gene: TRBV30
J gene: TRBJ2-1
CDR3 length: 16
D gene: TRBD2
CDR3 protein: CAWSVQLAGALIEQFF
CDR3 DNA: TGTGCCTGGAGTGTACAACTAGCGGGGGCCTTGATTGAGCAGTTCTTC

V gene: TRBV3-1/TRBV3-2
J gene: TRBJ1-1
CDR3 length: 15
D gene: TRBD1
CDR3 protein: CASGLRGQLDTEAFF
CDR3 DNA: TGTGCCAGCGGCTTAAGGGGGCAGTTAGACACTGAAGCTTTCTTT

V gene: TRBV6-5
J gene: TRBJ1-1
CDR3 length: 13
D gene: -
CDR3 protein: CASSYLRVTEAFF
CDR3 DNA: TGTGCCAGCAGTTACTTAAGGGTAACTGAAGCTTTCTTT

V gene: TRBV7-8
J gene: TRBJ2-2
CDR3 length: 12
D gene: -
CDR3 protein: CASSQRTGELFF
CDR3 DNA: TGTGCCAGCAGCCAGAGGACCGGGGAGCTGTTTTTT

V gene: TRBV10-2
J gene: TRBJ2-5
CDR3 length: 11
D gene: -
CDR3 protein: CASRLRETQYF
CDR3 DNA: TGCGCCAGTCGACTTAGGGAGACCCAGTACTTC

V gene: TRBV5-1
J gene: TRBJ2-1
CDR3 length: 15
D gene: TRBD2
CDR3 protein: CASSAGGPKYNEQFF
CDR3 DNA: TGCGCCAGCAGCGCGGGGGGGCCGAAATACAATGAGCAGTTCTTC

V gene: TRBV5-1
J gene: TRBJ1-4
CDR3 length: 16
D gene: -
CDR3 protein: CASSLTGFRTNEKLFF
CDR3 DNA: TGCGCCAGCAGCTTGACAGGATTCCGAACTAATGAAAAACTGTTTTTT

V gene: TRBV28
J gene: TRBJ2-7
CDR3 length: 15
D gene: TRBD1
CDR3 protein: CASAGPRQGSYEQYF
CDR3 DNA: TGTGCCAGCGCTGGACCGAGACAGGGTTCCTACGAGCAGTACTTC

V gene: TRBV19
J gene: TRBJ1-1
CDR3 length: 17
D gene: TRBD1
CDR3 protein: CASRKLPGQGANTEAFF
CDR3 DNA: TGTGCCAGTAGAAAATTACCGGGACAGGGGGCTAACACTGAAGCTTTCTTT

V gene: TRBV4-2
J gene: TRBJ2-1
CDR3 length: 17
D gene: -
CDR3 protein: CASSQDPLASSYNEQFF
CDR3 DNA: TGTGCCAGCAGCCAAGACCCCCTAGCGAGCTCCTACAATGAGCAGTTCTTC

V gene: TRBV29-1
J gene: TRBJ2-7
CDR3 length: 15
D gene: -
CDR3 protein: CSVESTKNRAYEQYF
CDR3 DNA: TGCAGCGTCGAATCCACGAAGAATCGTGCTTACGAGCAGTACTTC

V gene: TRBV6-1
J gene: TRBJ1-5
CDR3 length: 21
D gene: -
CDR3 protein: CASSEDLSWRVGVTGNQPQHF
CDR3 DNA: TGTGCCAGCAGTGAAGATCTAAGTTGGCGGGTGGGGGTTACGGGCAATCAGCCCCAGCATTTT

V gene: TRBV25-1
J gene: TRBJ2-1
CDR3 length: 14
D gene: TRBD2
CDR3 protein: CASMLAGGPDEQFF
CDR3 DNA: TGTGCCAGCATGCTAGCGGGGGGGCCGGATGAGCAGTTCTTC

V gene: TRBV6-5
J gene: TRBJ2-1
CDR3 length: 14
D gene: -
CDR3 protein: CASGQGSSYNEQFF
CDR3 DNA: TGTGCCTCCGGTCAGGGGAGCTCCTACAATGAGCAGTTCTTC

V gene: TRBV28
J gene: TRBJ1-5
CDR3 length: 14
D gene: -
CDR3 protein: CASNIPGRSQPQHF
CDR3 DNA: TGTGCCAGCAACATTCCCGGGAGGTCTCAGCCCCAGCATTTT

V gene: TRBV28
J gene: TRBJ2-3
CDR3 length: 13
D gene: TRBD2
CDR3 protein: CASTQRGGNTQYF
CDR3 DNA: TGTGCCAGCACCCAGCGGGGGGGCAATACGCAGTATTTT